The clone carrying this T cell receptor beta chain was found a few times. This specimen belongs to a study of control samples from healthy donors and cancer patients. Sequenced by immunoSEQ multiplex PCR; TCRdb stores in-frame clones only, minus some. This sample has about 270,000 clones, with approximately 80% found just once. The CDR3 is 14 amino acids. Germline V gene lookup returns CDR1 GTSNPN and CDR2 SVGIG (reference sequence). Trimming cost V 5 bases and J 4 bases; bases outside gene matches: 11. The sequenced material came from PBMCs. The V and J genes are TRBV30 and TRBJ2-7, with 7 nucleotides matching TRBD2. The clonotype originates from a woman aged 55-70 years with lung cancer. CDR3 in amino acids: CAWDRGGSSYEQYF. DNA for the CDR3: TGTGCCTGGGACCGCGGCGGGAGTTCGTACGAGCAGTACTTC.